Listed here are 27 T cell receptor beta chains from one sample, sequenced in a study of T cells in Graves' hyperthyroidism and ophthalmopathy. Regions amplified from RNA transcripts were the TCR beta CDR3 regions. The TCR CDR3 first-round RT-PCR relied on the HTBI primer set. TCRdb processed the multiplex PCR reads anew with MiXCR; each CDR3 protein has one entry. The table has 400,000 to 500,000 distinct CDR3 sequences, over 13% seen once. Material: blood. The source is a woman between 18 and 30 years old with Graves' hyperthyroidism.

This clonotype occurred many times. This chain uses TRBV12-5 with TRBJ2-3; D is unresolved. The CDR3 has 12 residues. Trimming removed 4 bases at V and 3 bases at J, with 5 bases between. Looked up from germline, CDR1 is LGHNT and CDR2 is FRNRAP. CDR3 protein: CASGSQTDTQYF. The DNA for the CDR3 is TGTGCTAGTGGTTCTCAAACAGATACGCAGTATTTT.

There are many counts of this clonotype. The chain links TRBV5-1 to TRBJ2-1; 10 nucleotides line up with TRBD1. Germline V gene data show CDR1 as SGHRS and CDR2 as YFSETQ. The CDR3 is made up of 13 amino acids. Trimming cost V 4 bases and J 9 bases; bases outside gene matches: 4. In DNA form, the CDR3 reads TGCGCCAGCAGCACCGGGACAGGGGTTGAGCAGTTCTTC. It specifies CASSTGTGVEQFF.

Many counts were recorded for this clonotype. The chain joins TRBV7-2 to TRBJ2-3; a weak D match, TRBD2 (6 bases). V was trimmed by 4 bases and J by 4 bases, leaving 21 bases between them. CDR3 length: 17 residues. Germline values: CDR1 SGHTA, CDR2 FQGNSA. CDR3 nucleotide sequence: TGTGCCAGCAGCTCCAAGTTAGGGACTGGGGGTGCAGATACGCAGTATTTT. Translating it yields CASSSKLGTGGADTQYF.

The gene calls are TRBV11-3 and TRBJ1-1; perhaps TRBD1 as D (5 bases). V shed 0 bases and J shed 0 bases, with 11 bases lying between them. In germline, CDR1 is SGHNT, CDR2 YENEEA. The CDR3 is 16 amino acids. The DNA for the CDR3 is TGTGCCAGCAGCTTAGATCGGGGCGAGATGAACACTGAAGCTTTCTTT. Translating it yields CASSLDRGEMNTEAFF.

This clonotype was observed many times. The DNA of the CDR3 is TGTGCCAGCAGTCTCCTAGCACACGCCTACGAGCAGTACTTC. Its translation: CASSLLAHAYEQYF. The rearrangement links TRBV27 to TRBJ2-7, with D maybe TRBD2 (5 bases). The CDR3 length is 14 residues. With 5 bases removed from V and 2 bases from J, the gap between germline ends came to 13 bases. CDR1 MNHEY and CDR2 SMNVEV come from the germline V gene (reference sequence).

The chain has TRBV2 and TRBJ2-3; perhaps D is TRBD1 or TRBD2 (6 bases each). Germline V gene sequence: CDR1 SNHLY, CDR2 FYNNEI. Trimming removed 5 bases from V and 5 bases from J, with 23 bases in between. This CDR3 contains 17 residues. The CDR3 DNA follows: TGTGCCAGCAGTCCTAGGCCCCTAGGCGGAGGGGGAGATACGCAGTATTTT. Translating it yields CASSPRPLGGGGDTQYF.

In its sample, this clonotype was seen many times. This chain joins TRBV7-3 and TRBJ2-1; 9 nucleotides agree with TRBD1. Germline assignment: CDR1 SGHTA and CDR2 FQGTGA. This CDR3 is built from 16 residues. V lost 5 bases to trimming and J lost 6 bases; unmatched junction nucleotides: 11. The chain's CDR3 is CASSRPGQGFANEQFF. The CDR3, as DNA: TGTGCCAGCAGCCGTCCGGGACAGGGTTTTGCCAATGAGCAGTTCTTC.

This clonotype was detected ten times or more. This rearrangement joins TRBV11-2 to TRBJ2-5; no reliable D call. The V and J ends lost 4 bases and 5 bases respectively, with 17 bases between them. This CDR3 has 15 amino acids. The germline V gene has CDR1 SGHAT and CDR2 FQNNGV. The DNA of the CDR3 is TGTGCCAGCAGCTCCGGACCACAAGTAGAGGAGACCCAGTACTTC. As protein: CASSSGPQVEETQYF.

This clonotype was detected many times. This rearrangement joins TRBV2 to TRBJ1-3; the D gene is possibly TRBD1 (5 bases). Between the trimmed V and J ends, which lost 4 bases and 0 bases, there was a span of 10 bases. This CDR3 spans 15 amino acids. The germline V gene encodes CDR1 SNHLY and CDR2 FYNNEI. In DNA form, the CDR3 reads TGTGCCAGCAGTGGACAGAAGAGCTCTGGAAACACCATATATTTT. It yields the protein CASSGQKSSGNTIYF. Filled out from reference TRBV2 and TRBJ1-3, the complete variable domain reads EPEVTQTPSHQVTQMGQEVILRCVPISNHLYFYWYRQILGQKVEFLVSFYNNEISEKSEIFDDQFSVERPDGSNFTLKIRSTKLEDSAMYFCASSGQKSSGNTIYFGEGSWLTVV.

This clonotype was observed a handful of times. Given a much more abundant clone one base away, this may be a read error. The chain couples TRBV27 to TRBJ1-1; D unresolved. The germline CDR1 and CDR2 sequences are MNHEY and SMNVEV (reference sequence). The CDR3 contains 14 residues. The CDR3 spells CASSLNFRYTEASF. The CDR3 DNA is TGTGCCAGCAGTTTAAATTTTAGGTACACTGAAGCTTCCTTT.

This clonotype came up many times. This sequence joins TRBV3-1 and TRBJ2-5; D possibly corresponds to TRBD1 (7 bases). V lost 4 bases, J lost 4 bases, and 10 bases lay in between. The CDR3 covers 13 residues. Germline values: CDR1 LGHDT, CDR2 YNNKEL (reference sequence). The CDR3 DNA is TGTGCCAGCAGCCCTCAGGGGGGAGAGACCCAGTACTTC. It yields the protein CASSPQGGETQYF.

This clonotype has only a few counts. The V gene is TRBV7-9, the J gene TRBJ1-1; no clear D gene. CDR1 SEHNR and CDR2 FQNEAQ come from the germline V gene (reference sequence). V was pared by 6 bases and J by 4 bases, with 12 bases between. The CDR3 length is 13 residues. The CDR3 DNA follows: TGTGCCAGCAGAAGAAAGGCGGGCACTGAAGCTTTCTTT. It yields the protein CASRRKAGTEAFF.

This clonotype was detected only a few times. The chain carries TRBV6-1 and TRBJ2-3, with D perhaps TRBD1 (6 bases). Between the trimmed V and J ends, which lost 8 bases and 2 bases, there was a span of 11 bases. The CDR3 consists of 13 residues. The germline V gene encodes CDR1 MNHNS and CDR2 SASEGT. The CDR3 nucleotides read TGTGCCAGCGGGACACAAGTCACAGATACGCAGTATTTT. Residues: CASGTQVTDTQYF.

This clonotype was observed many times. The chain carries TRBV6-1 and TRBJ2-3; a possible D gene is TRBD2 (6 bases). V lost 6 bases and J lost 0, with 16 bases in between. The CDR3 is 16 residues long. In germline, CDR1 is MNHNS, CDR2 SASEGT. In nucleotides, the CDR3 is TGTGCCAGCAGGGGAGGCCCGGGACGGAGCACAGATACGCAGTATTTT. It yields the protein CASRGGPGRSTDTQYF.

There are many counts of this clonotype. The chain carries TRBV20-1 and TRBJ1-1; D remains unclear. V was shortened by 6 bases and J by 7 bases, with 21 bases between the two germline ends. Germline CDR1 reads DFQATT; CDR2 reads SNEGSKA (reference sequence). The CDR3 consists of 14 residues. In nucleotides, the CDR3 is TGCAGTGCCGACGACAATGCCATTCGGAGTGAAGCTTTCTTT. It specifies CSADDNAIRSEAFF.

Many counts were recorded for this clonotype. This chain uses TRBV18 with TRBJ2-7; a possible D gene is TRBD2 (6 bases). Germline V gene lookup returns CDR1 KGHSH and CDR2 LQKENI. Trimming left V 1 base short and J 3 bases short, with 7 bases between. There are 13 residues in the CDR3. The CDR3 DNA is TGTGCCAGCTCACCACGGGAGGTCTACGAGCAGTACTTC. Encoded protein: CASSPREVYEQYF.

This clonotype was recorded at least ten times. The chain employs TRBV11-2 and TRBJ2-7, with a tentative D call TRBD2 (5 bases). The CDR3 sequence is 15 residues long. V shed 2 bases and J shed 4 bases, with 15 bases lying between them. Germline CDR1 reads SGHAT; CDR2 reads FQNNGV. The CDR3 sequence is CASSLSLTGEYEQYV. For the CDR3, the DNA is TGTGCCAGCAGCTTAAGTCTCACCGGGGAATACGAGCAGTACGTC.

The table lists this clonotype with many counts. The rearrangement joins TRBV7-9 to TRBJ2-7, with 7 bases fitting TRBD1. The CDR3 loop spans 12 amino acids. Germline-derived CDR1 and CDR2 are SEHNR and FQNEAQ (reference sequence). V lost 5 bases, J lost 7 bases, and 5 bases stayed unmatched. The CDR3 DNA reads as TGTGCCAGCAGCACCGGACAGGAAGAGCAGTACGTC. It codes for CASSTGQEEQYV.

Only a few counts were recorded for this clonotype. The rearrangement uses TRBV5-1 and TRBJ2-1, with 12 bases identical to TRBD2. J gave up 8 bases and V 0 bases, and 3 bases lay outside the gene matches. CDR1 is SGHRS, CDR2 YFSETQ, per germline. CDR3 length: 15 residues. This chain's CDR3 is CASSLELAGGDEQFF. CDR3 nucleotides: TGCGCCAGCAGCTTGGAGCTAGCGGGAGGGGATGAGCAGTTCTTC.

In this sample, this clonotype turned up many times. The CDR3 sequence is CASSDSSGKVEGSSYNEQFF. CDR3 coding DNA: TGTGCCAGCAGTGATTCGTCAGGGAAGGTTGAAGGGAGCTCCTACAATGAGCAGTTCTTC. The gene calls are TRBV2 and TRBJ2-1; possibly TRBD1 or TRBD2 for D (5 bases each). This CDR3 has 20 residues. Germline V gene data show CDR1 as SNHLY and CDR2 as FYNNEI. The V end was cut by 3 bases, the J end by 0 bases, with 24 bases between.

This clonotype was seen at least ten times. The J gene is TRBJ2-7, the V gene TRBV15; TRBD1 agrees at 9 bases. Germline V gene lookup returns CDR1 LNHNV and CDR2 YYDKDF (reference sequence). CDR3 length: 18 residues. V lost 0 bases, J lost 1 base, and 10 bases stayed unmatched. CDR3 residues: CATSRDRRGTGLSYEQYF. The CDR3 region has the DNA TGTGCCACCAGCAGAGATCGGCGGGGGACAGGGCTATCCTACGAGCAGTACTTC.

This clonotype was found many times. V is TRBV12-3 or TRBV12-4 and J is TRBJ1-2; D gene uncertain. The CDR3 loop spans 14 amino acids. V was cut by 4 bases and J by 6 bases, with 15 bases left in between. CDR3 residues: CASSSYAGEHGYTF. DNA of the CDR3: TGTGCCAGCAGTTCCTACGCAGGAGAGCATGGCTACACCTTC.

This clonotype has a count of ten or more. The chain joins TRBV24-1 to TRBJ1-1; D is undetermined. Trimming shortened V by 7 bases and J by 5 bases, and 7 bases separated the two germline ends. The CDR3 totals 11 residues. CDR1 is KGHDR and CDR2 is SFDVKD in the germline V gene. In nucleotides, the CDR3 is TGTGCCACCAGATGGGGTACTGAAGCTTTCTTT. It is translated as CATRWGTEAFF.

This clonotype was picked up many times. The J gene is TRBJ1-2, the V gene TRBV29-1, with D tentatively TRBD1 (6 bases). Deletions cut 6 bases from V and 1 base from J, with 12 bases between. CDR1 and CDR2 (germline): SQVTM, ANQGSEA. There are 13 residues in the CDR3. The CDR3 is CSVLPDSNYGYTF. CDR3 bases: TGCAGCGTCCTACCGGACAGTAACTATGGCTACACCTTC. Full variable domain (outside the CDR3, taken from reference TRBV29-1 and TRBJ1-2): SAVISQKPSRDICQRGTSLTIQCQVDSQVTMMFWYRQQPGQSLTLIATANQGSEATYESGFVIDKFPISRPNLTFSTLTVSNMSPEDSSIYLCSVLPDSNYGYTFGSGTRLTVV.

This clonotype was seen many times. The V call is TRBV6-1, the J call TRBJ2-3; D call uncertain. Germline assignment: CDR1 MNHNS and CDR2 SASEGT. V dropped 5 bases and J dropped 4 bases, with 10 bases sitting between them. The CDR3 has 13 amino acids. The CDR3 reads CASSQQYADTQYF. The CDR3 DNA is TGTGCCAGCAGTCAGCAGTATGCAGATACGCAGTATTTT.

DNA of the CDR3: TGTGCCAGCAGCCTTATTAGCGGGAAGAGCTCCTACAATGAGCAGTTCTTC. Protein sequence: CASSLISGKSSYNEQFF. The rearrangement joins TRBV14 to TRBJ2-1, with 8 bases lining up with TRBD2. This CDR3 region has 17 residues. V shed 4 bases and J 0 bases; nucleotides not matched to a gene: 8. Germline V gives CDR1 SGHDN, CDR2 FVKESK.

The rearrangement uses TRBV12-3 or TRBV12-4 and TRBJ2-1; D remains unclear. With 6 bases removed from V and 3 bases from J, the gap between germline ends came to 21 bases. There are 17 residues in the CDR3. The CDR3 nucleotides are TGTGCCAGCAGCCTTGAATTGTACGGGTCCTTCTACAATGAGCAGTTCTTC. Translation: CASSLELYGSFYNEQFF.